The 26 T cell receptor beta chains below were found in one sample sequenced in a study of STAT5B mutations in CD4+ large granular lymphocyte leukemia. Sequencing used immunoSEQ multiplex PCR; TCRdb keeps in-frame clones, though not all of them. The profile shows nearly 35,000 clones, approximately 90% of them singletons. Input material: CD4+ T cells from blood buffy coats. Receptor source: a human donor in good health.

The gene calls are TRBV7-9 and TRBJ1-1; 9 bases fit TRBD1. The trim removed 4 bases at V and 5 bases at J, leaving 5 bases unmatched. This CDR3 is built from 14 residues. Germline CDR1 and CDR2: SEHNR and FQNEAQ (reference sequence). The CDR3 protein is CASSSGQGRTEAFF. CDR3 in DNA: TGTGCCAGCAGCTCGGGACAGGGCCGGACTGAAGCTTTCTTT.

This clone was recorded a few times. The V call is TRBV7-9, the J call TRBJ1-5; no firm D call. CDR1 is SEHNR, CDR2 FQNEAQ, per germline (reference sequence). This CDR3 has 13 amino acids. The germline V and J ends were trimmed by 4 bases and 7 bases, with 11 bases remaining between them. This chain's CDR3 is CASSSSKDQPQHF. CDR3 bases: TGTGCCAGCAGCTCGTCGAAGGACCAGCCCCAGCATTTT.

The chain couples TRBV7-6 to TRBJ2-7; 7 bases fit TRBD2. V lost 2 bases to trimming and J lost 1 base; unmatched junction nucleotides: 5. This CDR3 is built from 15 residues. The germline gives CDR1 SGHVS, CDR2 FNYEAQ. CDR3 in DNA: TGTGCCAGCAGCTTAATGGCGGGAGAGTCCTACGAGCAGTACTTC. Encoded protein: CASSLMAGESYEQYF.

The rearrangement uses TRBV5-3 and TRBJ2-7; no reliable D call. TRBV5-3 is reported as an ORF; its role is uncertain. The CDR3 consists of 11 residues. Trimming cost V 4 bases and J 3 bases, with 5 bases left between them. CDR3 in amino acids: CARSTCYEQYF. Here the CDR3 DNA reads TGTGCCAGAAGCACATGCTACGAGCAGTACTTC.

Comments on this clone: Distinct nucleotide sequences in the sample also encode this CDR3. The chain links TRBV19 to TRBJ1-3, with unresolved D. The CDR3 covers 12 residues. Trimming left V 3 bases short and J 4 bases short, with 4 bases between. Germline CDR1 is LNHDA and CDR2 is SQIVND (reference sequence). The CDR3 reads CASSIAGNTIYF. The DNA of the CDR3 is TGTGCCAGTAGTATTGCAGGAAACACCATATATTTT.

CDR3 sequence: CASSEGRQNTEAFF. In DNA form, the CDR3 reads TGTGCCAGCAGCGAAGGACGACAGAACACTGAAGCTTTCTTT. The chain joins TRBV5-4 to TRBJ1-1; D uncertain. The CDR3 runs 14 residues. Germline values: CDR1 SGHNT, CDR2 YYREEE (reference sequence). The V gene lost 4 bases and the J gene lost 1 base, with 11 bases spanning the gap. Variable domain in full (rest from reference TRBV5-4 and TRBJ1-1): ETGVTQSPTHLIKTRGQQVTLRCSSQSGHNTVSWYQQALGQGPQFIFQYYREEENGRGNFPPRFSGLQFPNYSSELNVNALELDDSALYLCASSEGRQNTEAFFGQGTRLTVV.

The chain couples TRBV28 to TRBJ1-3; the D gene is possibly TRBD1 (6 bases). The CDR3 consists of 17 residues. The V and J ends lost 2 bases and 2 bases respectively, with 16 bases between them. Germline V gene lookup returns CDR1 MDHEN and CDR2 SYDVKM. CDR3 sequence: CASSLTEARGAGNTIYF. In DNA form, the CDR3 reads TGTGCCAGCAGTTTAACAGAGGCCAGGGGTGCTGGAAACACCATATATTTT.

The V gene is TRBV6-1, the J gene TRBJ1-2; TRBD1 agrees at 8 bases. Germline CDR1 reads MNHNS; CDR2 reads SASEGT. With V trimmed by 4 bases and J by 8 bases, 6 bases remained unmatched. The CDR3 is 13 amino acids. The CDR3 protein is CASSVQGVDGYTF. For the CDR3, the DNA is TGTGCCAGCAGTGTACAGGGGGTGGACGGCTACACCTTC.

CDR3 in amino acids: CSARRGDEQFF. The CDR3 DNA reads TGCAGTGCTAGGCGGGGGGATGAGCAGTTCTTC. The J gene is TRBJ2-1, the V gene TRBV20-1; TRBD2 aligns across 8 bases. Trimming took 3 bases from V and 8 from J; bases not matched to a gene: 0. The CDR3 sequence is 11 residues long. Germline loops: CDR1 DFQATT, CDR2 SNEGSKA (reference sequence).

The chain joins TRBV29-1 to TRBJ2-7, with 8 positions matching TRBD2. Germline lookup yields CDR1 SQVTM and CDR2 ANQGSEA. V lost 4 bases to trimming and J lost 4 bases; unmatched junction nucleotides: 9. There are 14 residues in the CDR3. CDR3 nucleotides: TGCAGCGTTGCGCGCTGGCGGGAGGATTACGAGCAGTACTTC. Translating it yields CSVARWREDYEQYF.

In nucleotides, the CDR3 is TGCGCCAGCAGCATAGGGGGGAACACAGATACGCAGTATTTT. This gives the protein CASSIGGNTDTQYF. V and J are TRBV4-1 and TRBJ2-3; D might be TRBD1 or TRBD2, each matching 6 bases. Germline lookup yields CDR1 MGHRA and CDR2 YSYEKL. V was trimmed by 5 bases and J by 2 bases, leaving 11 bases between them. The CDR3 runs 14 residues.

V is TRBV15 and J is TRBJ2-5; 7 positions agree with TRBD2. CDR1 LNHNV and CDR2 YYDKDF come from the germline V gene (reference sequence). V was clipped by 5 bases and J by 5 bases; unmatched bases: 8. This CDR3 comprises 14 residues. The CDR3 here is CATSGTQGGETQYF. Written as DNA, the CDR3 is TGTGCCACCAGCGGGACCCAGGGAGGGGAGACCCAGTACTTC.

V usage is TRBV5-5 and J usage is TRBJ2-1; 14 bases are shared with TRBD2. This CDR3 is built from 18 residues. Germline trimming cut 6 bases from V and 7 bases from J; bases unmatched to any gene: 15. CDR1 is SGHKS and CDR2 is YYEKEE in the germline V gene (reference sequence). This CDR3 reads CASMGNTGTSGSRNEQFF. The CDR3 DNA reads as TGTGCCAGCATGGGGAACACCGGGACTAGCGGGAGTAGGAATGAGCAGTTCTTC.

The V call is TRBV19, the J call TRBJ2-1, with no clear D. The V gene's germline CDR1 is LNHDA and CDR2 SQIVND (reference sequence). The CDR3 runs to 14 residues. V was cut by 5 bases and J by 3 bases, with 11 bases left in between. The CDR3 sequence: CASSSGPIYNEQFF. The CDR3, as DNA: TGTGCCAGTAGTTCTGGCCCCATCTACAATGAGCAGTTCTTC.

The rearrangement uses TRBV29-1 and TRBJ2-1; 9 nucleotides align to TRBD2. Per the germline V gene, CDR1 is SQVTM and CDR2 is ANQGSEA. The CDR3 extends over 13 amino acids. V lost 1 base and J lost 9; bases outside the gene matches: 4. Here the CDR3 DNA reads TGCAGCGTTGAAGTTTTGACTAGCGGTGAGCAGTTCTTC. Its translation is CSVEVLTSGEQFF.

This chain joins TRBV7-8 and TRBJ2-7, with 7 bases aligning to TRBD2. In germline, CDR1 is SGHVS, CDR2 FQNEAQ. This CDR3 has 12 residues. The trim removed 8 bases at V and 2 bases at J, leaving 3 bases unmatched. CDR3 nucleotide sequence: TGTGCCAGCTCCAGCGGGACCTACGAGCAGTACTTC. It yields the protein CASSSGTYEQYF.

The chain employs TRBV7-2 and TRBJ1-4, with D perhaps matching TRBD1 (6 bases). Trimming removed 5 bases at V and 6 bases at J, with 10 bases between. This CDR3 has 13 residues. In germline, CDR1 is SGHTA, CDR2 FQGNSA. In DNA, the CDR3 is TGTGCCAGCAGCCCCAACAGGGATGAAAAACTGTTTTTT. Protein product: CASSPNRDEKLFF. Looking up the rest from reference TRBV7-2 and TRBJ1-4 gives the full variable domain: GAGVSQSPSNKVTEKGKDVELRCDPISGHTALYWYRQSLGQGLEFLIYFQGNSAPDKSGLPSDRFSAERTGGSVSTLTIQRTQQEDSAVYLCASSPNRDEKLFFGSGTQLSVL.

The chain employs TRBV10-3 and TRBJ2-4; D is tentatively TRBD1 or TRBD2 (5 bases each). The V gene lost 3 bases and the J gene lost 6 bases, with 12 bases spanning the gap. The CDR3 is 14 amino acids. Germline values: CDR1 ENHRY, CDR2 SYGVKD. CDR3 protein: CAISEPGLINIQYF. The CDR3 DNA follows: TGTGCCATCAGTGAACCGGGGCTCATAAACATTCAGTACTTC.

This clone showed up just once. The V and J genes are TRBV11-2 and TRBJ2-7; the D gene is possibly TRBD1 (6 bases). This CDR3 region has 14 residues. Trimming took 5 bases from V and 4 from J, leaving 15 bases between them. Germline values: CDR1 SGHAT, CDR2 FQNNGV. The chain's CDR3 is CASSPSQGSYEQYF. The CDR3 DNA follows: TGTGCCAGCAGCCCCAGCCAGGGGTCATACGAGCAGTACTTC.

This chain joins TRBV27 and TRBJ2-1; unclear D gene. Germline values: CDR1 MNHEY, CDR2 SMNVEV (reference sequence). V shed 0 bases and J shed 2 bases, with 2 bases lying between them. This CDR3 is built from 13 residues. CDR3 loop: CASSLSPYNEQFF. The CDR3 DNA reads TGTGCCAGCAGTTTATCCCCCTACAATGAGCAGTTCTTC.

V and J are TRBV29-1 and TRBJ2-1, with a weak D call TRBD1 (6 bases). The germline V gene encodes CDR1 SQVTM and CDR2 ANQGSEA. Trimming took 6 bases from V and 4 from J, leaving 16 bases between them. CDR3 length: 14 amino acids. CDR3 amino acids: CSVEQGWAYNEQFF. In nucleotides, the CDR3 is TGCAGCGTGGAACAGGGTTGGGCTTACAATGAGCAGTTCTTC.

This clone came up a few times. V usage is TRBV14 and J usage is TRBJ1-2, with D tentatively TRBD1 (6 bases). CDR1 and CDR2 from the germline V gene are SGHDN and FVKESK. Trimming shortened V by 4 bases and J by 4 bases, and 13 bases separated the two germline ends. This CDR3 region has 14 residues. DNA of the CDR3: TGTGCCAGCAGCCCGGGGGGCCCCTCCTATGGCTACACCTTC. This sequence encodes CASSPGGPSYGYTF.

The genes are TRBV5-5 and TRBJ2-7; the D call may be TRBD1 or TRBD2 (5 bases each). Trimming pared 3 bases from V and 4 bases from J, leaving 17 bases between. The CDR3 is made up of 15 amino acids. Germline-derived CDR1 and CDR2 are SGHKS and YYEKEE (reference sequence). In DNA, the CDR3 is TGTGCCAGCAGCTCAACCGGGACCATTTTGTACGAGCAGTACTTC. Residues: CASSSTGTILYEQYF.

The V call is TRBV18, the J call TRBJ2-7; D not resolved. The CDR3 is made up of 12 amino acids. CDR1 and CDR2 (germline): KGHSH, LQKENI. V was pared by 0 bases and J by 6 bases, with 6 bases between. This chain's CDR3 is CASSPPNGEQYF. CDR3 nucleotides: TGTGCCAGCTCACCACCGAATGGCGAGCAGTACTTC.

This chain uses TRBV28 with TRBJ2-3, with 12 nucleotides matching TRBD2. Germline V CDR1 and CDR2: MDHEN, SYDVKM. The CDR3 totals 17 residues. The V gene end was trimmed by 5 bases and the J gene end by 2 bases; junction bases not matched to a gene: 8. The CDR3 protein is CASSALTSGSSTDTQYF. CDR3 sequence (DNA): TGTGCCAGCAGTGCCCTGACTAGCGGGAGTTCCACAGATACGCAGTATTTT.

In its sample, this clone was seen a few times. The chain is built from TRBV18 and TRBJ2-7, with D perhaps TRBD2 (6 bases). Trimming took 6 bases from V and 0 from J, leaving 15 bases between them. Germline lookup yields CDR1 KGHSH and CDR2 LQKENI. This CDR3 region has 15 residues. The chain's CDR3 is CASSRGSGISYEQYF. Here the CDR3 DNA reads TGTGCCAGCTCCCGGGGGAGCGGAATCTCCTACGAGCAGTACTTC.